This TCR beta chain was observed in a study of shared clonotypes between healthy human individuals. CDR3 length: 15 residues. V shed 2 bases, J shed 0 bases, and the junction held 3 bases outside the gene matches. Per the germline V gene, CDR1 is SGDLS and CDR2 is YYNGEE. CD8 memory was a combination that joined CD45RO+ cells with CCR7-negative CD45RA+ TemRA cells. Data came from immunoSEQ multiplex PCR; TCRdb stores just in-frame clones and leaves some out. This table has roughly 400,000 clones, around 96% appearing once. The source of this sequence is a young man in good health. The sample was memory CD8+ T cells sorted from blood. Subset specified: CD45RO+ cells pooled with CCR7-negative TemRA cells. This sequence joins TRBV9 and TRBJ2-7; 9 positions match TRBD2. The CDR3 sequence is CASSVGTSSSYEQYF. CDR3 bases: TGTGCCAGCAGCGTCGGGACTAGCTCCTCCTACGAGCAGTACTTC. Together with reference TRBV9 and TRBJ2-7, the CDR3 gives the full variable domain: DSGVTQTPKHLITATGQRVTLRCSPRSGDLSVYWYQQSLDQGLQFLIQYYNGEERAKGNILERFSAQQFPDLHSELNLSSLELGDSALYFCASSVGTSSSYEQYFGPGTRLTVT.